The 29 T cell receptor beta chains given below trace back to one sample, sequenced in a study of blood T cell repertoires in COVID-19. TCRdb's copy holds only in-frame clones and misses some; the assay was immunoSEQ multiplex PCR. The table records 85,000 to 95,000 clones, 75% to 90% of them present only once. The sequenced material came from peripheral blood. These receptor sequences come from a man aged 55 to 69 with COVID-19, enrolled during active disease.

The chain links TRBV10-3 to TRBJ2-7, with a weak D call TRBD1 (6 bases). Germline assignment: CDR1 ENHRY and CDR2 SYGVKD. CDR3 length equals 12 residues. Trimming took 3 bases from V and 4 from J, leaving 7 bases between them. In nucleotides, the CDR3 is TGTGCCATCAGTGAACAGGGTTACGAGCAGTACTTC. Its protein product is CAISEQGYEQYF.

This chain uses TRBV19 with TRBJ1-2, with 8 bases identical to TRBD1. J gave up 8 bases and V 4 bases, and 9 bases lay outside the gene matches. The V gene's germline CDR1 is LNHDA and CDR2 SQIVND (reference sequence). The CDR3 loop spans 14 amino acids. For the CDR3, the DNA is TGTGCCAGTAGTAATTGGACAGGGAAGAACGGCTACACCTTC. Its translation: CASSNWTGKNGYTF.

This clone is a singleton in its sample. The J gene is TRBJ2-5, the V gene TRBV6-5; 8 nucleotides agree with TRBD1. Germline-derived CDR1 and CDR2 are MNHEY and SVGAGI. The CDR3 spans 14 residues. V shed 5 bases, J shed 1 base, and the junction held 3 bases outside the gene matches. The CDR3 region is CASSPDRVQETQYF. The DNA of the CDR3 is TGTGCCAGCAGTCCGGACAGGGTCCAAGAGACCCAGTACTTC.

Here the CDR3 reads CASSGGLAAGELFF. CDR3 coding DNA: TGTGCCAGCAGCGGAGGACTAGCGGCCGGGGAGCTGTTTTTT. V is TRBV9 and J is TRBJ2-2, with TRBD2 identical over 10 bases. The CDR3 length is 14 residues. The V gene end was trimmed by 3 bases and the J gene end by 6 bases; junction bases not matched to a gene: 2. CDR1 is SGDLS and CDR2 is YYNGEE in the germline V gene.

V is TRBV5-1 and J is TRBJ1-2; 9 nucleotides match TRBD1. V trimming: 4 bases; J trimming: 8 bases; junction bases outside the gene matches: 9. The germline V gene has CDR1 SGHRS and CDR2 YFSETQ. The CDR3 extends over 14 amino acids. The CDR3 here is CASSPTGTGRGYTF. CDR3 DNA sequence: TGCGCCAGCAGCCCAACCGGGACAGGGAGGGGCTACACCTTC.

The chain recombines TRBV19 with TRBJ2-1, with D tentatively TRBD1 (6 bases). Germline values: CDR1 LNHDA, CDR2 SQIVND (reference sequence). This CDR3 region has 15 residues. Trimming shortened V by 5 bases and J by 4 bases, and 15 bases separated the two germline ends. In nucleotides, the CDR3 is TGTGCCAGTAGTTTCCGCATGGACAGTTACAATGAGCAGTTCTTC. Protein: CASSFRMDSYNEQFF.

This chain uses TRBV7-9 with TRBJ2-5, with a tentative D call TRBD1 (6 bases). Trimming cost V 1 base and J 5 bases, with 23 bases left between them. The CDR3 has 18 residues. CDR1 and CDR2 from the germline V gene are SEHNR and FQNEAQ (reference sequence). The CDR3 DNA is TGTGCCAGCAGCTTAGGCCGGGACACCCCCGCGTATGTGGAGACCCAGTACTTC. Its protein product is CASSLGRDTPAYVETQYF.

This sequence joins TRBV7-9 and TRBJ1-5; weak D call: TRBD1 (6 bases). V was clipped by 5 bases and J by 5 bases, with 13 bases between them. This CDR3 spans 14 amino acids. The germline V gene has CDR1 SEHNR and CDR2 FQNEAQ (reference sequence). The CDR3 sequence: CASSPAGADQPQHF. CDR3 bases: TGTGCCAGCAGCCCCGCAGGGGCAGATCAGCCCCAGCATTTT. The full variable domain, completed using reference TRBV7-9 and TRBJ1-5, is DTGVSQNPRHKITKRGQNVTFRCDPISEHNRLYWYRQTLGQGPEFLTYFQNEAQLEKSRLLSDRFSAERPKGSFSTLEIQRTEQGDSAMYLCASSPAGADQPQHFGDGTRLSIL.

This chain links TRBV19 with TRBJ1-2; unclear D gene. V lost 3 bases to trimming and J lost 4 bases, with 6 bases between them. In germline, CDR1 is LNHDA, CDR2 SQIVND (reference sequence). This CDR3 spans 12 amino acids. The CDR3 DNA reads as TGTGCCAGTAGTATTAACAGCTATGGCTACACCTTC. Its protein product is CASSINSYGYTF.

The genes are TRBV5-1 and TRBJ2-3; D not resolved. With 0 bases removed from V and 5 bases from J, the gap between germline ends came to 4 bases. The length of the CDR3 is 12 residues. The germline V gene has CDR1 SGHRS and CDR2 YFSETQ. CDR3 coding DNA: TGCGCCAGCAGCTTGGGGAGAGATACGCAGTATTTT. Protein sequence: CASSLGRDTQYF.

The CDR3 sequence is CASRTGIMNTEAFF. The CDR3 bases are TGTGCCAGCAGGACAGGAATCATGAACACTGAAGCTTTCTTT. The V and J genes are TRBV2 and TRBJ1-1; possible D gene TRBD1, 6 bases. The V end was cut by 6 bases, the J end by 0 bases, with 11 bases between. Germline V lookup: CDR1 SNHLY, CDR2 FYNNEI. The CDR3 is made up of 14 amino acids.

This chain joins TRBV2 and TRBJ2-3, with 11 bases that match TRBD2. CDR3 size: 15 residues. Per the germline V gene, CDR1 is SNHLY and CDR2 is FYNNEI. Trimming removed 7 bases from V and 2 bases from J; junction bases left unmatched: 5. The CDR3 loop reads CASKPGLADTDTQYF. The CDR3 nucleotides read TGTGCCAGCAAACCGGGACTAGCGGACACAGATACGCAGTATTTT.

In the case of this clone: The identical CDR3 is also encoded by other nucleotide sequences in the sample. The genes are TRBV5-4 and TRBJ1-5; D call uncertain. From germline, CDR1 is SGHNT and CDR2 YYREEE (reference sequence). Trimming removed 0 bases at V and 3 bases at J, with 4 bases between. The CDR3 has 13 amino acids. The CDR3 protein is CASSLDNNQPQHF. The CDR3, as DNA: TGTGCCAGCAGCTTGGACAACAATCAGCCCCAGCATTTT.

The chain couples TRBV18 to TRBJ1-5, with D possibly TRBD1 on 6 matching bases. The CDR3 has 15 amino acids. V dropped 5 bases and J dropped 0 bases, with 11 bases sitting between them. Germline V lookup: CDR1 KGHSH, CDR2 LQKENI. CDR3: CASSREGGSNQPQHF. CDR3 in DNA: TGTGCCAGCTCAAGGGAGGGGGGTAGCAATCAGCCCCAGCATTTT.

V usage is TRBV4-2 and J usage is TRBJ1-2, with D maybe TRBD1 (5 bases). The CDR3 is made up of 16 amino acids. V dropped 1 base and J dropped 1 base, with 13 bases sitting between them. The V gene's germline CDR1 is LGHNA and CDR2 YNFKEQ. The CDR3 sequence is CASSQVGREINYGYTF. The DNA for the CDR3 is TGTGCCAGCAGCCAAGTCGGCAGGGAAATTAACTATGGCTACACCTTC.

V is TRBV28 and J is TRBJ2-5, with TRBD2 identical over 15 bases. CDR1 is MDHEN, CDR2 SYDVKM, per germline. The CDR3 is 17 amino acids. V gave up 4 bases and J gave up 4 bases; unmatched junction bases: 7. CDR3 DNA: TGTGCCAGCAGTTCCGGGACTAGCGGGAGGTGGGGAGAGACCCAGTACTTC. Residues: CASSSGTSGRWGETQYF.

This rearrangement joins TRBV29-1 to TRBJ1-1, with 7 nucleotides matching TRBD1. The CDR3 contains 12 residues. V dropped 4 bases and J dropped 8; count of bases not matched to a gene: 7. Germline lookup yields CDR1 SQVTM and CDR2 ANQGSEA. The CDR3: CSVGTGPGEAFF. CDR3 DNA: TGCAGCGTTGGGACAGGCCCGGGGGAAGCTTTCTTT.

The rearrangement joins TRBV10-2 to TRBJ2-7, with D perhaps matching TRBD2 (5 bases). The CDR3 extends over 12 amino acids. V lost 7 bases to trimming and J lost 7 bases, with 14 bases between them. Germline V gene sequence: CDR1 WSHSY, CDR2 SAAADI. The CDR3 here is CASMDGGMEQYF. For the CDR3, the DNA is TGCGCCAGCATGGACGGAGGAATGGAGCAGTACTTC.

The chain couples TRBV9 to TRBJ2-7; maybe TRBD1 (6 bases). The CDR3 consists of 15 residues. The ends were cut back, 1 base at V and 6 bases at J, with 17 bases in the middle. Germline V lookup: CDR1 SGDLS, CDR2 YYNGEE. In DNA form, the CDR3 reads TGTGCCAGCAGCGTACCGGGGCTGCCCAGGGGCGAGCAGTACTTC. The encoded protein is CASSVPGLPRGEQYF.

The chain couples TRBV7-2 to TRBJ2-7; TRBD2 agrees at 11 bases. The junction had 10 bases not matched to a gene; V was cut back by 6 bases and J by 6 bases. This CDR3 has 15 residues. Germline-derived CDR1 and CDR2 are SGHTA and FQGNSA. The CDR3 DNA is TGTGCCAGCAGACTCGCGACTAGCGGGACTGGCGAGCAGTACTTC. Translation gives CASRLATSGTGEQYF.

The V call is TRBV5-1, the J call TRBJ2-7; TRBD1 matches 7 bases. The J segment lost 1 base and the V segment lost 4 bases, leaving 5 bases of the junction unmatched. The CDR3 loop spans 14 amino acids. Germline V gene sequence: CDR1 SGHRS, CDR2 YFSETQ. CDR3 DNA sequence: TGCGCCAGCAGCAACCGGGACAGATCCTACGAGCAGTACTTC. This translates into CASSNRDRSYEQYF.

The chain links TRBV7-9 to TRBJ1-1; no clear D. Germline CDR1 is SEHNR and CDR2 is FQNEAQ (reference sequence). The germline V and J ends were trimmed by 5 bases and 4 bases, with 14 bases remaining between them. The CDR3 extends over 14 amino acids. For the CDR3, the DNA is TGTGCCAGCAGCGCCTCAGCTGCGGTCACTGAAGCTTTCTTT. It specifies CASSASAAVTEAFF.

This chain connects TRBV10-1 to TRBJ2-7, with 9 bases lining up with TRBD1. The junction had 5 bases not matched to a gene; V was cut back by 5 bases and J by 3 bases. Germline V gene data show CDR1 as WNHNN and CDR2 as SYGVQD (reference sequence). The CDR3 runs to 14 residues. CDR3 sequence reads: CASSRGGQGYEQYF. In DNA, the CDR3 is TGCGCCAGCAGTAGAGGGGGACAGGGCTACGAGCAGTACTTC.

This chain joins TRBV18 and TRBJ1-5; D unresolved. CDR3 length equals 13 residues. V gave up 2 bases and J gave up 6 bases, with 8 bases separating them. CDR1 is KGHSH and CDR2 is LQKENI in the germline V gene. The CDR3 nucleotides read TGTGCCAGCTCACCAGATACCGGTCAGCCCCAGCATTTT. This translates into CASSPDTGQPQHF.

V and J are TRBV4-1 and TRBJ1-5; D unresolved. This CDR3 spans 16 amino acids. The V end was cut by 0 bases, the J end by 1 base, with 10 bases between. The germline V gene has CDR1 MGHRA and CDR2 YSYEKL. CDR3 loop: CASSQEGSGSNQPQHF. The CDR3 DNA reads as TGCGCCAGCAGCCAAGAGGGGTCGGGGAGCAATCAGCCCCAGCATTTT.

By sample share, this clone is medium-sized (0.01 to 0.1%). The V and J genes are TRBV6-1 and TRBJ1-6, with 7 bases that match TRBD1. Germline V gene sequence: CDR1 MNHNS, CDR2 SASEGT. V lost 0 bases and J lost 6; bases outside the gene matches: 11. This CDR3 has 18 residues. Written as DNA, the CDR3 is TGTGCCAGCAGTGAAGCGCTGGGGACAGCTGATCCTAATTCACCCCTCCACTTT. Amino acids: CASSEALGTADPNSPLHF.

The chain recombines TRBV30 with TRBJ1-6; 7 nucleotides align to TRBD1. Germline-derived CDR1 and CDR2 are GTSNPN and SVGIG (reference sequence). After removal of 2 bases from V and 7 bases from J, the junction contained 5 bases not matched to a gene. CDR3 length: 14 amino acids. The DNA for the CDR3 is TGTGCCTGGAGTCTGACAGGGAGGAATTCACCCCTCCACTTT. This translates into CAWSLTGRNSPLHF.

The gene calls are TRBV7-2 and TRBJ1-1, with TRBD1 matching 8 bases. The CDR3 has 12 amino acids. CDR1 is SGHTA, CDR2 FQGNSA, per germline. The V segment lost 5 bases and the J segment 11 bases; nucleotides outside the gene matches: 7. The CDR3, as DNA: TGTGCCAGCAGCCGTGACAGGGGCTCTGCTTTCTTT. It is translated as CASSRDRGSAFF.

In nucleotides, the CDR3 is TGTGCCAGCAGCTGGGGGGTGGGGAGTACTGAAGCTTTCTTT. Its translation is CASSWGVGSTEAFF. V usage is TRBV5-4 and J usage is TRBJ1-1; D is possibly TRBD1 (5 bases). V lost 3 bases to trimming and J lost 5 bases, with 14 bases between them. In germline, CDR1 is SGHNT, CDR2 YYREEE (reference sequence). This CDR3 is built from 14 residues.